These 19 T cell receptor beta chains share one sample of origin, sequenced in a study of T cells in Graves' hyperthyroidism and ophthalmopathy. Researchers amplified the TCR beta CDR3 regions from RNA transcripts. A set of HTBI primers served as the primers for a first-round RT-PCR of the TCR CDR3. MiXCR was run by TCRdb on the multiplex PCR reads, yielding one entry per CDR3 protein. The sample yields over 400,000 distinct CDR3 sequences, around a fifth seen once. The sample consisted of blood. These receptors came from a woman between 70 and 85 years old with Graves' ophthalmopathy.

This chain joins TRBV7-9 and TRBJ2-7, with a weak D call TRBD1 (5 bases). V was clipped by 6 bases and J by 0 bases, with 12 bases between them. The germline CDR1 and CDR2 sequences are SEHNR and FQNEAQ (reference sequence). The CDR3 runs to 14 residues. The CDR3 DNA is TGTGCCAGCAGTCTAGGGGCCCTCTCCTACGAGCAGTACTTC. Translated, it gives CASSLGALSYEQYF. The full variable domain, with the rest looked up from reference TRBV7-9 and TRBJ2-7, is DTGVSQNPRHKITKRGQNVTFRCDPISEHNRLYWYRQTLGQGPEFLTYFQNEAQLEKSRLLSDRFSAERPKGSFSTLEIQRTEQGDSAMYLCASSLGALSYEQYFGPGTRLTVT.

Comment on this clonotype: A read error may account for a junction end that differs from germline. The rearrangement uses TRBV20-1 and TRBJ2-1; 8 positions agree with TRBD2. From germline, CDR1 is DFQATT and CDR2 SNEGSKA (reference sequence). The CDR3 is 15 residues long. The CDR3, as DNA: TGCAGTGCTAGAGATGCGGCGGGAGGACACAATGAGCAGCTCTTC. This gives the protein CSARDAAGGHNEQLF.

This sequence joins TRBV25-1 and TRBJ1-4; perhaps TRBD1 as D (5 bases). The CDR3 totals 13 residues. CDR1 and CDR2 from the germline V gene are MGHDK and SYGVNS. Trimming stripped 2 bases from V and 8 bases from J, with 9 bases between. As DNA, the CDR3 is TGTGCCAGCAGTGAACAGGGAAGAGAAAAACTGTTTTTT. Its protein is CASSEQGREKLFF.

The CDR3 coding sequence is TGCGCCAGCAGGCCGACGGACAGGAGTGGATACACTGAAGCTTTCTTT. Translation: CASRPTDRSGYTEAFF. V is TRBV5-1 and J is TRBJ1-1, with 7 bases fitting TRBD1. The CDR3 length is 16 residues. Trimming removed 5 bases from V and 3 bases from J; junction bases left unmatched: 13. Germline CDR1 SGHRS, CDR2 YFSETQ.

The chain recombines TRBV10-3 with TRBJ1-5; TRBD1 agrees at 7 bases. The CDR3 has 12 amino acids. Germline-derived CDR1 and CDR2 are ENHRY and SYGVKD. V gave up 6 bases and J gave up 7 bases; unmatched junction bases: 3. The CDR3 here is CAIRQGNQPQHF. The CDR3, as DNA: TGTGCCATCAGACAGGGGAACCAGCCCCAGCATTTT.

This clonotype has at least ten counts. The rearrangement uses TRBV20-1 and TRBJ2-3; D call uncertain. V was trimmed by 4 bases and J by 0 bases, leaving 11 bases between them. The CDR3 is 14 amino acids. CDR1 and CDR2 from the germline V gene are DFQATT and SNEGSKA (reference sequence). The CDR3 sequence: CSAKGVLSTDTQYF. The DNA for the CDR3 is TGCAGTGCTAAAGGCGTCCTCAGCACAGATACGCAGTATTTT.

The sample holds a few counts of this clonotype. V is TRBV9 and J is TRBJ1-2, with TRBD1 matching over 8 bases. V shed 3 bases, J shed 6 bases, and the junction held 13 bases outside the gene matches. The CDR3 runs 16 residues. Germline loops: CDR1 SGDLS, CDR2 YYNGEE. The CDR3 region is CASSAQSRGQGHGYTF. The CDR3 coding sequence is TGTGCCAGCAGCGCCCAATCCAGAGGACAGGGTCATGGCTACACCTTC.

V usage is TRBV6-1 and J usage is TRBJ2-1; 11 bases fit TRBD2. Germline-derived CDR1 and CDR2 are MNHNS and SASEGT. This CDR3 has 18 residues. J gave up 1 base and V 6 bases, and 11 bases lay outside the gene matches. The CDR3 DNA reads TGTGCCAGCAGCCAAGATTTTAGCGGGAGGGCATCCTACAATGAGCAGTTCTTC. This codes for CASSQDFSGRASYNEQFF.

The table lists this clonotype with many counts. This chain joins TRBV2 and TRBJ2-7, with 11 bases identical to TRBD1. Germline CDR1 SNHLY, CDR2 FYNNEI. This CDR3 contains 14 residues. With 6 bases clipped from V and 5 bases from J, the junction kept 6 bases outside the gene matches. In DNA, the CDR3 is TGTGCCAGCAGGATGGACAGGGGGCCCGACGAGCAGTACTTC. Its translation: CASRMDRGPDEQYF.

The sample holds a few counts of this clonotype. The rearrangement joins TRBV24-1 to TRBJ2-2; possibly TRBD1 or TRBD2 for D (6 bases each). Germline CDR1 is KGHDR and CDR2 is SFDVKD. V lost 0 bases, J lost 7 bases, and 11 bases lay in between. The CDR3 spans 15 residues. The CDR3 DNA is TGTGCCACCAGTGATTTGGCCGGGGGCCACGGGGAGCTGTTTTTT. Its translation: CATSDLAGGHGELFF.

CDR3 residues: CASSFIQGRVEQYF. In DNA form, the CDR3 reads TGTGCCAGCAGCTTCATACAGGGGAGAGTCGAGCAGTACTTC. This sequence joins TRBV11-2 and TRBJ2-7; TRBD1 agrees at 7 bases. The CDR3 covers 14 residues. Germline V gene lookup returns CDR1 SGHAT and CDR2 FQNNGV. J was trimmed by 6 bases and V by 3 bases; bases with no gene match: 8.

V usage is TRBV5-1 and J usage is TRBJ2-5, with 7 positions matching TRBD2. Trimming cost V 5 bases and J 5 bases; bases outside gene matches: 12. Germline-derived CDR1 and CDR2 are SGHRS and YFSETQ. The length of the CDR3 is 15 residues. The CDR3 sequence: CASRAGEVGPETQYF. CDR3 nucleotide sequence: TGCGCCAGCAGGGCGGGAGAGGTTGGTCCCGAGACCCAGTACTTC.

A few counts support this clonotype. The chain has TRBV10-3 and TRBJ2-7, with a possible D match to TRBD1 (5 bases). V lost 3 bases and J lost 0, with 9 bases in between. This CDR3 has 14 amino acids. Germline CDR1 ENHRY, CDR2 SYGVKD. CDR3 region: CAISDDRASYEQYF. The CDR3 DNA is TGTGCCATCAGTGATGACAGAGCCTCCTACGAGCAGTACTTC.

This clonotype is medium-sized within its sample. This chain joins TRBV5-1 and TRBJ2-1; the D gene could be TRBD1 or TRBD2 (5 bases each). Germline assignment: CDR1 SGHRS and CDR2 YFSETQ. Trimming cost V 5 bases and J 9 bases, with 12 bases left between them. CDR3 length: 12 residues. Here the CDR3 reads CASRGEAVEQFF. CDR3 DNA sequence: TGCGCCAGCAGAGGGGAAGCGGTTGAGCAGTTCTTC. Full variable domain (rest looked up from reference TRBV5-1 and TRBJ2-1): KAGVTQTPRYLIKTRGQQVTLSCSPISGHRSVSWYQQTPGQGLQFLFEYFSETQRNKGNFPGRFSGRQFSNSRSEMNVSTLELGDSALYLCASRGEAVEQFFGPGTRLTVL.

The CDR3 DNA is TGCGCCAGCAGCTTAGGTCAACCGAACACCGGGGAGCTGTTTTTT. This gives the protein CASSLGQPNTGELFF. The chain uses TRBV5-1 and TRBJ2-2; D is uncertain. Per the germline V gene, CDR1 is SGHRS and CDR2 is YFSETQ. The CDR3 runs to 15 residues. V lost 2 bases and J lost 0, with 8 bases in between.

J is TRBJ2-7 and V is TRBV4-3; D gene unclear. The V gene's germline CDR1 is LGHNA and CDR2 YSLEER. The V gene lost 0 bases and the J gene lost 2 bases, with 14 bases spanning the gap. The CDR3 loop spans 16 amino acids. CDR3 in amino acids: CASSQDSRVGTYEQYF. CDR3 coding DNA: TGCGCCAGCAGCCAAGACTCAAGAGTGGGGACCTACGAGCAGTACTTC.

This clonotype was seen only a few times. V usage is TRBV5-6 and J usage is TRBJ2-1, with TRBD2 matching over 8 bases. Trimming at V came to 2 bases and at J to 6 bases, leaving 4 bases not matched to a gene. This CDR3 region has 14 residues. Germline CDR1 reads SGHDT; CDR2 reads YYEEEE. The CDR3 sequence: CASSFTGRGNEQFF. As DNA, the CDR3 is TGTGCCAGCAGCTTCACCGGGAGGGGCAATGAGCAGTTCTTC.

The chain links TRBV6-1 to TRBJ2-7; 11 bases are shared with TRBD2. J was trimmed by 3 bases and V by 5 bases; bases with no gene match: 15. The CDR3 runs 18 residues. Germline V gene lookup returns CDR1 MNHNS and CDR2 SASEGT. CDR3 protein: CASSRSGTSGRVDYEQYF. CDR3 nucleotide sequence: TGTGCCAGCAGTCGCTCCGGGACTAGCGGTCGTGTTGACTACGAGCAGTACTTC.

With regard to this clonotype: A read error is possible here, since a much larger clone lies one base away. The chain uses TRBV6-5 and TRBJ2-2; 10 nucleotides agree with TRBD2. This CDR3 contains 15 residues. CDR1 MNHEY and CDR2 SVGAGI come from the germline V gene. The DNA of the CDR3 is TGTACCAGCAGTTATAGCGGGAGGAGGACCGGGGAGCTGTTTTTT. It is translated as CTSSYSGRRTGELFF.